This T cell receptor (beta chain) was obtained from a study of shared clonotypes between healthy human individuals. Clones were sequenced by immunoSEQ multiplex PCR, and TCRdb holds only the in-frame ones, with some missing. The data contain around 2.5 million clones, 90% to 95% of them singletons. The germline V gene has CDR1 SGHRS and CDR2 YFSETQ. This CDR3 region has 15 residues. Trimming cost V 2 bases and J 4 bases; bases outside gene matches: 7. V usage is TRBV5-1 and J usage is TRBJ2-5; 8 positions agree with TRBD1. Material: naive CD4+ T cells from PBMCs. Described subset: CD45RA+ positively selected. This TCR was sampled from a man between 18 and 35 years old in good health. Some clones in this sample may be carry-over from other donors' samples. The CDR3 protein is CASSFGQGGGETQYF. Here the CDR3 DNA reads TGCGCCAGCAGCTTTGGACAGGGCGGCGGAGAGACCCAGTACTTC.